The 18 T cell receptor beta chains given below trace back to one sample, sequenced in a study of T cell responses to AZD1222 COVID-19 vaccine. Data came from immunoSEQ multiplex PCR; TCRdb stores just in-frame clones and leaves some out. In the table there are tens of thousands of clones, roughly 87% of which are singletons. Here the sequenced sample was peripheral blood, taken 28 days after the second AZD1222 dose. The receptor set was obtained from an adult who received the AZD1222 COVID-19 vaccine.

Here the CDR3 reads CASSGPFGQLINYGYTF. The CDR3 nucleotides read TGTGCCAGTAGTGGACCCTTTGGACAGTTAATTAACTATGGCTACACCTTC. The J gene is TRBJ1-2, the V gene TRBV19; the D gene is possibly TRBD1 (6 bases). The V gene lost 5 bases and the J gene lost 1 base, with 20 bases spanning the gap. This CDR3 contains 17 residues. Per germline, CDR1 LNHDA and CDR2 SQIVND (reference sequence).

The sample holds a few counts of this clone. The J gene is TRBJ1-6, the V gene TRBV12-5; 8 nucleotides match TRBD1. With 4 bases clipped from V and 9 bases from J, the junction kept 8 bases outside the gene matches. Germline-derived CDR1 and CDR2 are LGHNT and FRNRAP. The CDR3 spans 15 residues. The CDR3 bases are TGTGCTAGTGGTTCCCTCAGGGGGCGGTCTTCACCCCTCCACTTT. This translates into CASGSLRGRSSPLHF.

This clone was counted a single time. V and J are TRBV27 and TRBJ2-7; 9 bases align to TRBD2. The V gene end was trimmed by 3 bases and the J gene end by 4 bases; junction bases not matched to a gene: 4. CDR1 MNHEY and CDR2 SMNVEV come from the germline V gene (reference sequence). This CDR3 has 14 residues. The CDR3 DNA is TGTGCCAGCAGTTTCACTAGCGGGTATTACGAGCAGTACTTC. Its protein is CASSFTSGYYEQYF.

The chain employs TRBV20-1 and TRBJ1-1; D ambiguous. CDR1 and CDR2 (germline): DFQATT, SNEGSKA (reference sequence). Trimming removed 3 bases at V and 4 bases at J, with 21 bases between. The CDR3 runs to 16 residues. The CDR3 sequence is CSASGFRRQLSTEAFF. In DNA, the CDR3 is TGCAGTGCTAGTGGATTTAGGCGGCAGCTGAGCACTGAAGCTTTCTTT.

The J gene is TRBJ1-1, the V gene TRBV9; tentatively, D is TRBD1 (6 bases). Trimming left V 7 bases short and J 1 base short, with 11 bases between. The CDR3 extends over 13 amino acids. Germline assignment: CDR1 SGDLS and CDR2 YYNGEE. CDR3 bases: TGTGCCAGCGGCAGGGGCGCGAACACTGAAGCTTTCTTT. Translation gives CASGRGANTEAFF. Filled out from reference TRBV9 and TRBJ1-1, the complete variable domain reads DSGVTQTPKHLITATGQRVTLRCSPRSGDLSVYWYQQSLDQGLQFLIQYYNGEERAKGNILERFSAQQFPDLHSELNLSSLELGDSALYFCASGRGANTEAFFGQGTRLTVV.

The CDR3 DNA reads TGTGCCAGCAGCCAACCCAAGACAGGGACTGGAAACACCATATATTTT. Translating it yields CASSQPKTGTGNTIYF. V usage is TRBV14 and J usage is TRBJ1-3; 7 positions agree with TRBD1. In germline, CDR1 is SGHDN, CDR2 FVKESK. Trimming at V came to 2 bases and at J to 2 bases, leaving 6 bases not matched to a gene. This CDR3 has 16 amino acids. Using reference TRBV14 and TRBJ1-3 for the parts outside the CDR3, the full variable domain is EAGVTQFPSHSVIEKGQTVTLRCDPISGHDNLYWYRRVMGKEIKFLLHFVKESKQDESGMPNNRFLAERTGGTYSTLKVQPAELEDSGVYFCASSQPKTGTGNTIYFGEGSWLTVV.

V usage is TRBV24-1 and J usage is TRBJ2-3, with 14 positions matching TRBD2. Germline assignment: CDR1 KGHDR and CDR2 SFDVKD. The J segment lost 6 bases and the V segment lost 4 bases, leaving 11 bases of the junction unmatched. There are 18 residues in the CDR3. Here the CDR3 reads CATSDLARTSGRPDTQYF. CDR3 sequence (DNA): TGTGCCACCAGTGACCTCGCCAGGACTAGCGGGAGGCCCGATACGCAGTATTTT.

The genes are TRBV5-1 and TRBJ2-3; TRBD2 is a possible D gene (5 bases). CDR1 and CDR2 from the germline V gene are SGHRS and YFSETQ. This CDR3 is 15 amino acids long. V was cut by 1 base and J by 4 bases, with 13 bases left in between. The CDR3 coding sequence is TGCGCCAGCAGCTTGAGAGGGCAGGTCGCAGATACGCAGTATTTT. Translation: CASSLRGQVADTQYF. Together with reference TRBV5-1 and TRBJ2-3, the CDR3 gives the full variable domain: KAGVTQTPRYLIKTRGQQVTLSCSPISGHRSVSWYQQTPGQGLQFLFEYFSETQRNKGNFPGRFSGRQFSNSRSEMNVSTLELGDSALYLCASSLRGQVADTQYFGPGTRLTVL.

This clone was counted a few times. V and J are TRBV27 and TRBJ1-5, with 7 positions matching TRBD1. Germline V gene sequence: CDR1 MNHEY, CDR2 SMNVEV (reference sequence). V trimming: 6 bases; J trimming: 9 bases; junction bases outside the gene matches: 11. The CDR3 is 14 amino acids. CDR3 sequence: CASRQTGIGGPQHF. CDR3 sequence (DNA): TGTGCCAGCAGGCAGACAGGGATTGGCGGGCCCCAGCATTTT.

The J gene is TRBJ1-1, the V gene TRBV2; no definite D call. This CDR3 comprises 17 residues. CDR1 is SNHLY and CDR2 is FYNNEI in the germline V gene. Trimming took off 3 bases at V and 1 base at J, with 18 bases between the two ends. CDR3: CASSEVAGIGSNTEAFF. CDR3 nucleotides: TGTGCCAGCAGTGAGGTGGCCGGCATAGGGTCGAACACTGAAGCTTTCTTT.

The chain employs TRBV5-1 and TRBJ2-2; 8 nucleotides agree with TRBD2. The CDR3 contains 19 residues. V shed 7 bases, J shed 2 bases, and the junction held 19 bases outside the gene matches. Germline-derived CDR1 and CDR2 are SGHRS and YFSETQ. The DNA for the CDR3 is TGCGCCAGCTGGCCGGCCCTTGGGGCGGGAGGCTTCAACACCGGGGAGCTGTTTTTT. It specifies CASWPALGAGGFNTGELFF.

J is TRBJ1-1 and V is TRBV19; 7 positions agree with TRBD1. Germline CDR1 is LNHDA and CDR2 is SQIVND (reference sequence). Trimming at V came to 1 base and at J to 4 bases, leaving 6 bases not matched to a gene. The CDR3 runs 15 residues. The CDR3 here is CASSIGAGGFTEAFF. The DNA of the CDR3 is TGTGCCAGTAGTATAGGAGCAGGGGGTTTCACTGAAGCTTTCTTT.

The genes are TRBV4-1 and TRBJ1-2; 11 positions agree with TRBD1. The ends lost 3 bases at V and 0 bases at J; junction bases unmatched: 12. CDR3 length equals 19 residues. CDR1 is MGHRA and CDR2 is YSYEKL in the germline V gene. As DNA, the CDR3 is TGCGCCAGCAGCCAGCAGTGGGGGACAGGGGGTCCCACTAACTATGGCTACACCTTC. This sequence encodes CASSQQWGTGGPTNYGYTF.

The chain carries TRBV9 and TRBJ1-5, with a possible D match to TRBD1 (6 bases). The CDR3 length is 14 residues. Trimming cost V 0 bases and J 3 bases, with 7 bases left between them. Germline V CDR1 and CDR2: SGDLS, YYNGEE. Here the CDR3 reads CASSVGDTNQPQHF. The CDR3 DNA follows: TGTGCCAGCAGCGTAGGGGACACCAATCAGCCCCAGCATTTT.

The CDR3 reads CASSRQGDGGYTF. DNA of the CDR3: TGTGCCAGCAGCCGACAGGGCGACGGGGGCTACACCTTC. This chain joins TRBV12-3 or TRBV12-4 and TRBJ1-2, with TRBD1 matching over 7 bases. Trimming cost V 6 bases and J 8 bases; bases outside gene matches: 9. The CDR3 is 13 amino acids.

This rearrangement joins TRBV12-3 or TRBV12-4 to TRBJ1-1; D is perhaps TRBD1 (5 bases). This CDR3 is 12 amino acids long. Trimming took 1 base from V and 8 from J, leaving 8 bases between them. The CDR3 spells CASSLGGAEAFF. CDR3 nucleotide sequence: TGTGCCAGCAGTTTAGGTGGGGCGGAAGCTTTCTTT.

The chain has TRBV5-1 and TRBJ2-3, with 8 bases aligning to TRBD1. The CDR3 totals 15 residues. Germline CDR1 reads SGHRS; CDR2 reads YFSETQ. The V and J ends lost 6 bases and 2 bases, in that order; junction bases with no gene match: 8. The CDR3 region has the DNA TGCGCCAGCACCCCGACAGGGGTTTACACAGATACGCAGTATTTT. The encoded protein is CASTPTGVYTDTQYF.

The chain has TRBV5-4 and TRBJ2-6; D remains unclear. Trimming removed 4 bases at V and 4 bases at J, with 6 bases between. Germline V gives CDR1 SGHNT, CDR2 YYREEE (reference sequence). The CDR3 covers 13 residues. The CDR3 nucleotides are TGTGCCAGCAGCCCCGCCGGGGCCAACGTCCTGACTTTC. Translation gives CASSPAGANVLTF.